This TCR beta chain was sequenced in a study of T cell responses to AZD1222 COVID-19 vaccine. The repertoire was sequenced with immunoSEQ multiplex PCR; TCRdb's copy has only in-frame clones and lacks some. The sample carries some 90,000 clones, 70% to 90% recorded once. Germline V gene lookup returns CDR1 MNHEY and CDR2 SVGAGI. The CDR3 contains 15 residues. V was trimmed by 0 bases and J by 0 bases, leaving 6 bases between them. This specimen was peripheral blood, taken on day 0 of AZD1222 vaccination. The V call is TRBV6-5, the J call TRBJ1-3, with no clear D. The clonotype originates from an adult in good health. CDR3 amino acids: CASSYSRVSGNTIYF. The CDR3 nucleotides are TGTGCCAGCAGTTACTCGAGAGTCTCTGGAAACACCATATATTTT.